These 9 T cell receptor beta chains share one sample of origin, sequenced in a study of tissue T cells after allogeneic stem cell transplantation. Profiled with immunoSEQ multiplex PCR; TCRdb holds only in-frame clones, not every one. The table has some 1,700 clones, 50% seen once. Time point defined: mouse harvest day 14 after allogeneic transplant. The graft held 10^6 splenic CD5+ T cells and 10^7 T-cell-depleted bone marrow cells. The sample consisted of gut tissue. All receptors derive from a female BALB/c mouse given C57BL/6 T cells with graft-versus-host disease after an allogeneic hematopoietic cell transplant.

In this sample, this clone is large. Gene names refer to mouse genes. The observed sequence ends 1 residue before the CDR3 terminus, with the missing tail filled in from the germline J gene. V and J are TRBV17 and TRBJ2-7; D possibly uses TRBD1 or TRBD2 (6 bases each). The V and J ends lost 3 bases and 4 bases respectively, with 10 bases between them. The CDR3 consists of 13 residues. Germline-derived CDR1 and CDR2 are MNHDT and YYDKIL. The CDR3 bases that were read are TGTGCTAGCAGTAGTTGGGGGCCGTATGAACAGTAC. Translating it yields CASSSWGPYEQY. The full-length CDR3 reads as CASSSWGPYEQYF.

A note on this clone: Gene names are mouse gene names. The read ends 1 residue before the CDR3 terminus; that terminus is restored from the germline J gene. J is TRBJ2-4 and V is TRBV13-2; TRBD2 matches at 13 bases. The junction had 0 bases not matched to a gene; V was cut back by 5 bases and J by 0 bases. Per the germline V gene, CDR1 is NNHNN and CDR2 is SYGAGS (reference sequence). The CDR3 runs 15 residues. The CDR3 bases that were read are TGTGCCAGCGGGGGACTGGGGGGGAGTCAAAACACCTTGTAC. Encoded protein: CASGGLGGSQNTLY. In full, the CDR3 is CASGGLGGSQNTLYF.

By share, this clone ranks as large. Gene names follow the mouse nomenclature. The read falls 1 residue short of the CDR3 end, and the missing part is taken from the germline J gene. The V and J genes are TRBV12-2 and TRBJ2-3; no firm D call. The V end lost 3 bases, the J end lost 3 bases, and 9 bases lay between the germline ends. The CDR3 is 13 residues long. Germline V gene sequence: CDR1 SGHLS, CDR2 HYDKME. CDR3 DNA, as far as it was read: TGTGCCAGCTCTTTCGGGTCAGCAGAAACGCTGTAT. This translates into CASSFGSAETLY. The entire CDR3 protein reads CASSFGSAETLYF.

Of note for this clone: Gene names follow the mouse nomenclature. The read falls 1 residue short of the CDR3 end, and the missing part is taken from the germline J gene. The chain couples TRBV1 to TRBJ1-1; 7 nucleotides agree with TRBD1. There are 14 residues in the CDR3. Germline V gene sequence: CDR1 NSQYPW, CDR2 LRSPGD (reference sequence). Trimming cost V 2 bases and J 1 base; bases outside gene matches: 1. Partial CDR3 DNA: TGCACCTGCAGTGCACGGGACAGAAACACAGAAGTCTTC. Translating it yields CTCSARDRNTEVF. The complete CDR3 sequence is CTCSARDRNTEVFF. The full variable domain, rest sourced from reference TRBV1 and TRBJ1-1, is VTLLEQNPRWRLVPRGQAVNLRCILKNSQYPWMSWYQQDLQKQLQWLFTLRSPGDKEVKSLPGADYLATRVTDTELRLQVANMSQGRTLYCTCSARDRNTEVFFGKGTRLTVV.

On this clone: Gene names are mouse gene names. The read ends 1 residue before the CDR3 terminus; that terminus is restored from the germline J gene. V is TRBV15 and J is TRBJ2-2, with 7 nucleotides matching TRBD2. CDR1 is SGHND, CDR2 FRSKSL, per germline. CDR3 length: 15 residues. Germline trimming cut 3 bases from V and 0 bases from J; bases unmatched to any gene: 1. CDR3 protein: CASSLGGSNTGQLYF. The CDR3 DNA, read in part, is TGTGCCAGCAGTTTGGGGGGGTCAAACACCGGGCAGCTCTAC.

Regarding this clone: Gene names are mouse gene names. From the germline J gene comes the end of the CDR3, since the read stops 1 residue before it. The J gene is TRBJ1-1, the V gene TRBV19; unclear D gene. Trimming cost V 3 bases and J 9 bases, with 9 bases left between them. Germline lookup yields CDR1 FNHDT and CDR2 SITEND (reference sequence). The CDR3 spans 11 residues. Incomplete CDR3 DNA: TGTGCCAGCAGTAACCGCCCACAAGTCTTC. Translated: CASSNRPQVF. From start to end, the CDR3 is CASSNRPQVFF.

For this clone: The gene symbols are mouse symbols. The read falls 1 residue short of the CDR3 end, and the missing part is taken from the germline J gene. This sequence joins TRBV12-1 and TRBJ2-3; 9 bases are a match to TRBD1. With 2 bases clipped from V and 3 bases from J, the junction kept 5 bases outside the gene matches. The length of the CDR3 is 15 residues. Germline loops: CDR1 SGHSN, CDR2 HYEKVE. Here the CDR3 reads CASSPQGARAETLYF. The sequenced CDR3 bases are TGTGCCAGCTCTCCACAGGGGGCGCGCGCAGAAACGCTGTAT.

By share of the sample, this clone is large (0.1 to 1%). Genes and germline come from the mouse. The sequence runs out 1 residue before the end of the CDR3; the remainder is reconstructed from the germline J gene. The rearrangement joins TRBV26 to TRBJ1-5; D unresolved. V was shortened by 8 bases and J by 0 bases, with 5 bases between the two germline ends. This CDR3 has 12 residues. The germline V gene encodes CDR1 KGHPV and CDR2 FQNQEV (reference sequence). Here the CDR3 reads CASGVNNQAPLF. CDR3 DNA (partial): TGTGCCAGCGGGGTTAACAACCAGGCTCCGCTT.

This clone was recorded once. Gene names and germline match the mouse. Read sequence stops 1 residue before the CDR3 end, and the germline J gene provides the missing end. The chain has TRBV26 and TRBJ2-4, with a tentative D call TRBD1 (6 bases). V was cut by 3 bases and J by 7 bases, with 8 bases left in between. Germline CDR1 is KGHPV and CDR2 is FQNQEV (reference sequence). This CDR3 comprises 12 residues. The sequenced part of the CDR3 DNA is TGTGCCAGCAGTCTCAGGGGAGACACCTTGTAC. It is translated as CASSLRGDTLY. The full CDR3 is CASSLRGDTLYF.